This T cell receptor beta chain was sequenced in a study of graft-versus-host responses after intestinal transplantation. Overall study: Transplants given to recipients were multivisceral, liver-intestinal, or isolated intestinal. Uniformly, recipients were administered anti-thymocyte globulin induction with subsequent tacrolimus and steroids for around 3 years.

Notes on this clone: The antigen remains unidentified.

J was trimmed by 0 bases and V by 5 bases; bases with no gene match: 3. The CDR3 has 14 amino acids. Germline lookup yields CDR1 SGHTA and CDR2 FQGNSA. Only in-frame clones appear in the TCRdb table, and some are missing; sequencing was by immunoSEQ multiplex PCR. The table includes 84,000 or so clones, roughly 80% detected once. Points from the study as a whole: Recipient-marrow GvH clones were detected, some having first appeared in ileum or blood. Some patients had graft-donor T cell macrochimerism, and their allografts showed high graft-versus-host to host-versus-graft clonal ratios.

The chain uses TRBV7-2 and TRBJ2-7, with 8 bases lining up with TRBD1. This TCR came from a human donor who received an intestinal transplant. The starting material was unstimulated CD4+ T cells sorted from spleen or lymph node cells, obtained before intestinal transplant. In nucleotides, the CDR3 is TGTGCCAGCAGCCCCGACAGGGGCTCCTACGAGCAGTACTTC. It is translated as CASSPDRGSYEQYF.